This passage covers 25 T cell receptor beta chains from one sample sequenced in a study of OX40 agonist ivuxolimab in advanced cancers. The repertoire was sequenced with immunoSEQ multiplex PCR; TCRdb's copy has only in-frame clones and lacks some. The profile covers some 77,000 clones, with more than 80% appearing a single time and approximately 5% taken by the ten largest. This sample comprised CD4+ or CD8+ T cells sorted from blood, obtained in a trial of the OX40 agonist ivuxolimab. These receptors originate from an adult with an advanced solid tumor such as melanoma, head and neck, liver or kidney cancer.

The chain joins TRBV18 to TRBJ2-3; 10 bases map to TRBD2. Germline trimming cut 8 bases from V and 1 base from J; bases unmatched to any gene: 0. Germline V gene sequence: CDR1 KGHSH, CDR2 LQKENI. CDR3 size: 13 residues. The DNA for the CDR3 is TGTGCCAGCGGACTAGCGGGCACAGATACGCAGTATTTT. It translates to CASGLAGTDTQYF.

The chain carries TRBV28 and TRBJ1-3; D call uncertain. Germline CDR1 and CDR2: MDHEN and SYDVKM. This CDR3 spans 12 amino acids. V lost 7 bases and J lost 4, with 8 bases in between. The CDR3 DNA is TGTGCCAGCATTAGCGGGGGAAACACCATATATTTT. Its protein product is CASISGGNTIYF.

The V call is TRBV5-8, the J call TRBJ1-5; D may be TRBD1 (6 bases). The V gene lost 0 bases and the J gene lost 6 bases, with 19 bases spanning the gap. CDR1 SGHTS and CDR2 YDEGEE come from the germline V gene. There are 17 residues in the CDR3. CDR3 coding DNA: TGTGCCAGCAGCTTGGTGTTTGTTGGGGGGCTGGGTCAGCCCCAGCATTTT. Its protein product is CASSLVFVGGLGQPQHF.

This clone appeared once. This sequence joins TRBV13 and TRBJ2-5, with D unclear. Per germline, CDR1 PRHDT and CDR2 FYEKMQ (reference sequence). The germline V and J ends were trimmed by 2 bases and 4 bases, with 8 bases remaining between them. This CDR3 has 13 residues. CDR3 DNA: TGTGCCAGCAGCTTAAGCAGAGGAGAGACCCAGTACTTC. Its translation: CASSLSRGETQYF.

CDR3 sequence: CASSRDRGPYNEQFF. Here the CDR3 DNA reads TGTGCCAGCAGTAGGGACAGGGGCCCCTACAATGAGCAGTTCTTC. The chain couples TRBV6-5 to TRBJ2-1; TRBD1 aligns across 10 bases. Per the germline V gene, CDR1 is MNHEY and CDR2 is SVGAGI. The CDR3 extends over 15 amino acids. After removal of 5 bases from V and 2 bases from J, the junction contained 3 bases not matched to a gene.

The gene calls are TRBV5-8 and TRBJ2-7; D is perhaps TRBD1 or TRBD2 (6 bases each). Germline V CDR1 and CDR2: SGHTS, YDEGEE. Trimming pared 0 bases from V and 6 bases from J, leaving 16 bases between. The CDR3 length is 15 residues. CDR3 loop: CASSLVRGRAGEQYF. The CDR3 DNA follows: TGTGCCAGCAGCTTGGTTCGGGGGCGAGCGGGCGAGCAGTACTTC. The whole variable domain, filled in from reference TRBV5-8 and TRBJ2-7, reads EAGVTQSPTHLIKTRGQQATLRCSPISGHTSVYWYQQALGLGLQFLLWYDEGEERNRGNFPPRFSGRQFPNYSSELNVNALELEDSALYLCASSLVRGRAGEQYFGPGTRLTVT.

The chain has TRBV10-3 and TRBJ2-3; TRBD2 might be the D (5 bases). Germline V gene data show CDR1 as ENHRY and CDR2 as SYGVKD. This CDR3 region has 17 residues. The V and J ends lost 3 bases and 4 bases respectively, with 20 bases between them. The CDR3 region is CAISDSTGLRPPDTQYF. Written as DNA, the CDR3 is TGTGCCATCAGTGATTCGACGGGATTGCGGCCCCCAGATACGCAGTATTTT.

This rearrangement joins TRBV9 to TRBJ1-2, with a weak D call TRBD1 (6 bases). In germline, CDR1 is SGDLS, CDR2 YYNGEE. The CDR3 length is 13 residues. Trimming stripped 0 bases from V and 4 bases from J, with 7 bases between. The CDR3 protein is CASSVARGYGYTF. The CDR3 DNA reads TGTGCCAGCAGCGTAGCCAGGGGCTATGGCTACACCTTC.

The chain joins TRBV6-1 to TRBJ1-5; D ambiguous. V lost 7 bases, J lost 0 bases, and 13 bases lay in between. The CDR3 consists of 15 residues. Germline V lookup: CDR1 MNHNS, CDR2 SASEGT. CDR3 nucleotide sequence: TGTGCCAGCACCCTCCCTAGGTATAGCAATCAGCCCCAGCATTTT. Translation gives CASTLPRYSNQPQHF.

V is TRBV4-3 and J is TRBJ2-2, with 9 bases that match TRBD2. The germline CDR1 and CDR2 sequences are LGHNA and YSLEER. Losses at the gene ends were 4 bases for V and 0 bases for J; bases not matched to a gene: 9. This CDR3 is 18 amino acids long. The CDR3 reads CASSREPGLAANTGELFF. For the CDR3, the DNA is TGCGCCAGCAGCCGAGAACCGGGACTAGCAGCGAACACCGGGGAGCTGTTTTTT.

This clone was observed once. The V gene is TRBV28, the J gene TRBJ2-3; weak D call: TRBD2 (7 bases). CDR3 length equals 15 residues. Germline V gene data show CDR1 as MDHEN and CDR2 as SYDVKM. The germline V and J ends were trimmed by 3 bases and 5 bases, with 15 bases remaining between them. CDR3 bases: TGTGCCAGCAGTTTGGGGGGGGCCGGGAGAGATACGCAGTATTTT. Its protein product is CASSLGGAGRDTQYF.

This chain uses TRBV7-3 with TRBJ2-2; 12 bases align to TRBD2. The CDR3 consists of 16 residues. J was trimmed by 2 bases and V by 2 bases; bases with no gene match: 0. Germline lookup yields CDR1 SGHTA and CDR2 FQGTGA. In DNA form, the CDR3 reads TGTGCCAGCAGCTTAGGACTAGCGGGAAACACCGGGGAGCTGTTTTTT. As protein: CASSLGLAGNTGELFF.

In nucleotides, the CDR3 is TGCGCCAGCAGCTTACGACAGGGTGGCTATGGCTACACCTTC. Its translation: CASSLRQGGYGYTF. The chain combines TRBV5-1 with TRBJ1-2; TRBD1 aligns across 7 bases. CDR3 size: 14 residues. V trimming: 2 bases; J trimming: 4 bases; junction bases outside the gene matches: 5. CDR1 is SGHRS, CDR2 YFSETQ, per germline.

The chain joins TRBV6-5 to TRBJ2-7; 11 nucleotides match TRBD1. V shed 0 bases, J shed 2 bases, and the junction held 3 bases outside the gene matches. CDR1 and CDR2 from the germline V gene are MNHEY and SVGAGI. CDR3 size: 16 residues. This chain's CDR3 is CASSYSWTGGTYEQYF. CDR3 nucleotide sequence: TGTGCCAGCAGTTACTCCTGGACAGGGGGCACCTACGAGCAGTACTTC.

The chain is built from TRBV21-1 and TRBJ2-4; TRBD1 is the table's D call, not checked against the DNA. TRBV21-1 is noted as a pseudogene. The CDR3 totals 15 residues. The CDR3 is CASSIQGRLKNIQYF. CDR3 nucleotide sequence: TGTGCCAGCAGCATACAGGGGAGACTAAAAAACATTCAGTACTTC.

The rearrangement joins TRBV6-4 to TRBJ2-3, with D possibly being TRBD2 (5 bases). V dropped 3 bases and J dropped 6 bases, with 10 bases sitting between them. Germline V gene sequence: CDR1 MRHNA, CDR2 SNTAGT. The CDR3 contains 13 residues. In DNA form, the CDR3 reads TGTGCCAGCAGTGAACGGCTAGCCGATACGCAGTATTTT. Protein sequence: CASSERLADTQYF.

This clone was counted only a few times. The chain has TRBV27 and TRBJ1-2; tentatively, D is TRBD1 (6 bases). The CDR3 runs to 14 residues. Germline CDR1 MNHEY, CDR2 SMNVEV (reference sequence). Between the trimmed V and J ends, which lost 6 bases and 2 bases, there was a span of 13 bases. The CDR3 is CASRPGATNYGYTF. CDR3 bases: TGTGCCAGCAGACCGGGGGCAACGAACTATGGCTACACCTTC.

A note on this clone: The same CDR3 also results from other DNA sequences found in this sample. The chain couples TRBV6-1 to TRBJ1-4, with no clear D. Germline V CDR1 and CDR2: MNHNS, SASEGT. This CDR3 is built from 14 residues. The V gene lost 3 bases and the J gene lost 4 bases, with 9 bases spanning the gap. DNA of the CDR3: TGTGCCAGCAGTGAGGGCGGAAGTAATGAAAAACTGTTTTTT. As protein: CASSEGGSNEKLFF.

The chain carries TRBV10-3 and TRBJ2-2; 7 nucleotides line up with TRBD1. The CDR3 totals 14 residues. Germline lookup yields CDR1 ENHRY and CDR2 SYGVKD. V gave up 6 bases and J gave up 3 bases; unmatched junction bases: 4. As DNA, the CDR3 is TGTGCCATCAGATCCGGGACAGACACCGGGGAGCTGTTTTTT. It yields the protein CAIRSGTDTGELFF.

The rearrangement links TRBV7-3 to TRBJ2-5; the D gene is possibly TRBD1 (6 bases). The V end lost 4 bases, the J end lost 5 bases, and 14 bases lay between the germline ends. This CDR3 has 14 amino acids. Germline lookup yields CDR1 SGHTA and CDR2 FQGTGA. The CDR3 sequence: CASSSTHRAETQYF. CDR3 sequence (DNA): TGTGCCAGCAGCTCAACCCACAGGGCGGAGACCCAGTACTTC.

The chain employs TRBV28 and TRBJ2-3, with TRBD2 identical over 7 bases. The CDR3 is 14 amino acids. V shed 7 bases, J shed 6 bases, and the junction held 10 bases outside the gene matches. Germline V lookup: CDR1 MDHEN, CDR2 SYDVKM. CDR3 sequence (DNA): TGTGCCAGCACGAGGACTAGTTGGGTGGATACGCAGTATTTT. Translation: CASTRTSWVDTQYF.

This chain links TRBV28 with TRBJ2-7; TRBD2 matches 13 bases. Germline V gene sequence: CDR1 MDHEN, CDR2 SYDVKM. The CDR3 has 15 residues. V lost 3 bases, J lost 11 bases, and 10 bases stayed unmatched. CDR3 DNA: TGTGCCAGCAGTTTGGGGACTAGCGGGAACGTGATGGAGTACTTC. The encoded protein is CASSLGTSGNVMEYF.

V gene TRBV27 combines with J gene TRBJ2-3, with 9 positions matching TRBD1. Germline lookup yields CDR1 MNHEY and CDR2 SMNVEV (reference sequence). The length of the CDR3 is 16 residues. J gave up 5 bases and V 0 bases, and 6 bases lay outside the gene matches. In DNA, the CDR3 is TGTGCCAGCAGTTTATCGTGGGACAGGGTCAAAGATACGCAGTATTTT. It yields the protein CASSLSWDRVKDTQYF.

The genes are TRBV10-3 and TRBJ1-2; TRBD1 matches at 8 bases. Looked up from germline, CDR1 is ENHRY and CDR2 is SYGVKD. After removal of 6 bases from V and 2 bases from J, the junction contained 5 bases not matched to a gene. The CDR3 is made up of 14 amino acids. CDR3 nucleotide sequence: TGTGCCATCAGCACCGGACAGGGAAACTATGGCTACACCTTC. Translation: CAISTGQGNYGYTF.

The V and J genes are TRBV19 and TRBJ2-7; the D gene could be TRBD1 or TRBD2 (6 bases each). The germline V gene has CDR1 LNHDA and CDR2 SQIVND (reference sequence). This CDR3 contains 15 residues. V was clipped by 2 bases and J by 4 bases, with 15 bases between them. As DNA, the CDR3 is TGTGCCAGTAGTATATGGACGGGAGACAGGTACGAGCAGTACTTC. The encoded protein is CASSIWTGDRYEQYF. Looking up the rest from reference TRBV19 and TRBJ2-7 gives the full variable domain: DGGITQSPKYLFRKEGQNVTLSCEQNLNHDAMYWYRQDPGQGLRLIYYSQIVNDFQKGDIAEGYSVSREKKESFPLTVTSAQKNPTAFYLCASSIWTGDRYEQYFGPGTRLTVT.